This T cell receptor (beta chain) comes out of a study of blood T cell repertoires in COVID-19. Turning to the study itself: T cells, B-cell-depleted T cells, or PBMCs supplied cDNA or gDNA.

Authors' data handling: Reference gene primer amplification yielded estimated nucleated cell counts. Using immunoSEQ multiplex PCR, the repertoire was profiled, and TCRdb retains in-frame clones only, with some absent. Clone size and the V and J calls come from that table; the DNA yielded D and trimming. The profile shows approximately 230,000 clones, roughly nine tenths of them singletons. The receptor was isolated from a man aged 18 to 30 with active or convalescent COVID-19. The specimen was peripheral blood.

Here the CDR3 DNA reads TGTGCCAGCTCACCAAGTCCGACAGTCAGCCTGAACAATTCACCCCTCCACTTT. Its protein product is CASSPSPTVSLNNSPLHF. V is TRBV18 and J is TRBJ1-6; D perhaps matches TRBD1 (5 bases). Trimming left V 2 bases short and J 7 bases short, with 21 bases between. Germline V gives CDR1 KGHSH, CDR2 LQKENI. The CDR3 spans 18 residues.